The 9 T cell receptor beta chains listed next were all sequenced from one sample in a study of monozygotic twins with inflammatory bowel disease. TCRdb re-called the 5' RACE reads; one entry per CDR3 protein, DNA not given. This sample's table reports around 450,000 distinct CDR3 sequences. Source material: blood. The receptor source for this set is a human donor with ulcerative colitis or Crohn's disease, or a healthy co-twin of an affected twin (not recorded which).

The gene calls are TRBV7-6 and TRBJ2-1; the TCRdb D gene call, TRBD2, has no DNA to confirm it. Per the germline V gene, CDR1 is SGHVS and CDR2 is FNYEAQ. This CDR3 has 15 amino acids. CDR3 sequence reads: CASSFQGGGYNEQFF.

This sequence joins TRBV7-2 and TRBJ2-7; TCRdb indicates TRBD2, and absent DNA this call remains unverified. Germline CDR1 is SGHTA and CDR2 is FQGNSA. The CDR3 loop spans 16 amino acids. CDR3: CASSLDPLAGLCEQYF.

The chain combines TRBV12-3 or TRBV12-4 with TRBJ2-1; the D call of TRBD1 rests on TCRdb alone, since no DNA is present to check it. The CDR3 length is 14 residues. The CDR3 sequence: CASSLGGGRNEQFF.

The chain employs TRBV6-5 and TRBJ2-7. Germline CDR1 MNHEY, CDR2 SVGAGI. This CDR3 contains 11 residues. CDR3: CASSFLGEQYF.

This chain links TRBV7-2 with TRBJ2-5. This CDR3 is built from 13 residues. Germline CDR1 is SGHTA and CDR2 is FQGNSA. CDR3 sequence reads: CASSLSIGETQYF.

The rearrangement joins TRBV5-1 to TRBJ2-3; TCRdb names TRBD2, which stays unverified in the absence of DNA. Germline V lookup: CDR1 SGHRS, CDR2 YFSETQ. The CDR3 covers 18 residues. The chain's CDR3 is CASSSLAGGPPSTDTQYF.

The V and J genes are TRBV12-3 or TRBV12-4 and TRBJ2-2. This CDR3 contains 13 residues. CDR3 amino acids: CASSLIRNGELFF.

V usage is TRBV20-1 and J usage is TRBJ2-1; TCRdb outputs TRBD2, but without DNA this stays unchecked. Germline V lookup: CDR1 DFQATT, CDR2 SNEGSKA (reference sequence). This CDR3 is built from 16 residues. CDR3 region: CSARRFQRGDYNEQFF.

The chain uses TRBV7-3 and TRBJ2-7; TCRdb names TRBD2, which stays unverified in the absence of DNA. This CDR3 region has 15 residues. CDR1 is SGHTA and CDR2 is FQGTGA in the germline V gene. CDR3 loop: CASSLTAGGVYEQYF.